These 17 T cell receptor beta chains were sequenced from one sample in a study of T cells after posttransplantation cyclophosphamide. A marrow graft followed busulfan-fludarabine conditioning, with cyclophosphamide on days +3 and +4. Data came from immunoSEQ multiplex PCR; TCRdb stores just in-frame clones and leaves some out. Sampling found some 2,900 clones, none seen once. The sample here was PBMCs, taken after allogeneic stem cell transplant with posttransplant cyclophosphamide. All receptors come from a female patient aged 45-60 years who received an allogeneic stem cell transplant from a related donor, was CMV-positive, and had no GVHD. Some T cells may be supplied by the graft donor.

The V gene is TRBV15, the J gene TRBJ2-5, with unresolved D. CDR3 length: 15 amino acids. Trimming cost V 0 bases and J 5 bases, with 13 bases left between them. Germline V CDR1 and CDR2: LNHNV, YYDKDF (reference sequence). The CDR3, as DNA: TGTGCCACCAGCAGAGACGGATCAAGGGTGGAGACCCAGTACTTC. Residues: CATSRDGSRVETQYF.

This clone showed up many times. The V gene is TRBV9, the J gene TRBJ2-1; TRBD1 matches 7 bases. The length of the CDR3 is 16 residues. V lost 0 bases to trimming and J lost 8 bases; unmatched junction nucleotides: 11. CDR1 and CDR2 from the germline V gene are SGDLS and YYNGEE. This CDR3 is CASSVAGGTVLHEQFF. The CDR3 nucleotides are TGTGCCAGCAGCGTAGCGGGTGGGACAGTCCTCCATGAGCAGTTCTTC.

This clone was seen repeatedly, ten times or more. The gene calls are TRBV5-6 and TRBJ2-2; 9 bases map to TRBD1. Trimming at V came to 0 bases and at J to 3 bases, leaving 9 bases not matched to a gene. Per germline, CDR1 SGHDT and CDR2 YYEEEE. The CDR3 spans 18 residues. The CDR3: CASSLARRTGAYTGELFF. Written as DNA, the CDR3 is TGTGCCAGCAGCTTGGCTCGGAGGACAGGGGCGTACACCGGGGAGCTGTTTTTT.

The sample holds many counts of this clone. This rearrangement joins TRBV4-3 to TRBJ2-3; the match to TRBD2 covers 9 bases. Germline CDR1 LGHNA, CDR2 YSLEER. The CDR3 is made up of 15 amino acids. With V trimmed by 5 bases and J by 2 bases, 5 bases remained unmatched. This CDR3 is CASSISSGTTDTQYF. CDR3 in DNA: TGCGCCAGCAGCATATCTAGCGGGACCACAGATACGCAGTATTTT.

By proportion, this clone is medium-sized. The chain has TRBV18 and TRBJ2-1, with D perhaps matching TRBD1 (6 bases). V was clipped by 1 base and J by 5 bases, with 12 bases between them. The CDR3 sequence is 15 residues long. The germline V gene has CDR1 KGHSH and CDR2 LQKENI. The CDR3 region is CASSPLMDSNNEQFF. In DNA form, the CDR3 reads TGTGCCAGCTCACCACTGATGGACAGCAACAATGAGCAGTTCTTC.

This clone came up many times. The J gene is TRBJ2-1, the V gene TRBV5-8; 9 nucleotides align to TRBD2. This CDR3 has 17 residues. Looked up from germline, CDR1 is SGHTS and CDR2 is YDEGEE. Trimming cost V 1 base and J 2 bases; bases outside gene matches: 7. The CDR3 spells CASSLRSLAGPYNEQFF. The CDR3 DNA reads TGTGCCAGCAGCTTGCGGTCCCTAGCGGGACCCTACAATGAGCAGTTCTTC.

This clone was counted at least ten times. The rearrangement links TRBV7-3 to TRBJ2-5, with a tentative D call TRBD1 (8 bases). Germline lookup yields CDR1 SGHTA and CDR2 FQGTGA. The CDR3 contains 13 residues. Trimming removed 6 bases from V and 4 bases from J, with 12 bases in between. The CDR3 here is CASSTGGGETQYF. DNA for the CDR3: TGTGCCAGCAGTACAGGGGGGGGAGAGACCCAGTACTTC.

This clone was seen many times. The chain uses TRBV5-1 and TRBJ2-6; a possible D gene is TRBD2 (6 bases). Germline-derived CDR1 and CDR2 are SGHRS and YFSETQ. V lost 7 bases and J lost 0, with 8 bases in between. The CDR3 contains 14 residues. In DNA, the CDR3 is TGCGCCAGCGAGGAGGGCTCTGGGGCCAACGTCCTGACTTTC. It encodes CASEEGSGANVLTF.

This clone is large in the sample. This rearrangement joins TRBV4-1 to TRBJ2-6; D might be TRBD1 (5 bases). Trimming shortened V by 6 bases and J by 0 bases, and 27 bases separated the two germline ends. Germline loops: CDR1 MGHRA, CDR2 YSYEKL. The CDR3 spans 21 residues. As DNA, the CDR3 is TGCGCCAGCAGTGGGGATCCAGACAGTTCAAATGTGCTCTCTGGGGCCAACGTCCTGACTTTC. The encoded protein is CASSGDPDSSNVLSGANVLTF.

In this sample, this clone is hyperexpanded. V is TRBV2 and J is TRBJ2-5, with 7 bases lining up with TRBD1. CDR1 SNHLY and CDR2 FYNNEI come from the germline V gene. CDR3 length: 14 amino acids. The V and J ends lost 10 bases and 2 bases, in that order; junction bases with no gene match: 10. The CDR3 spells CAISDREGQETQYF. The CDR3 coding sequence is TGTGCCATTTCAGACAGGGAAGGTCAAGAGACCCAGTACTTC.

This clone occurred a few times. V and J are TRBV7-2 and TRBJ2-7; D is undetermined. The CDR3 sequence is 14 residues long. The germline CDR1 and CDR2 sequences are SGHTA and FQGNSA. The ends were cut back, 1 base at V and 2 bases at J, with 9 bases in the middle. CDR3 coding DNA: TGTGCCAGCAGCTTAGAGCCTCCAACCTACGAGCAGTACTTC. Amino acids: CASSLEPPTYEQYF.

This clone came up many times. The chain links TRBV5-4 to TRBJ2-3; 8 nucleotides agree with TRBD2. Germline trimming cut 2 bases from V and 1 base from J; bases unmatched to any gene: 9. CDR1 is SGHNT, CDR2 YYREEE, per germline (reference sequence). This CDR3 is 17 amino acids long. This CDR3 reads CASSFGGAGARTDTQYF. In nucleotides, the CDR3 is TGTGCCAGCAGCTTCGGGGGAGCGGGAGCTCGCACAGATACGCAGTATTTT.

Concerning this clone: A read error may account for a junction end that differs from germline. The rearrangement joins TRBV18 to TRBJ2-3; 7 nucleotides match TRBD2. Germline V gene lookup returns CDR1 KGHSH and CDR2 LQKENI. The CDR3 loop spans 17 amino acids. The CDR3 region is CASSPEAGTTTTNTQYF. The CDR3 nucleotides are TGTGCCAGCTCACCGGAGGCCGGGACTACCACCACAAATACGCAGTATTTT. The full variable domain, in which reference TRBV18 and TRBJ2-3 provide the parts outside the CDR3, is NAGVMQNPRHLVRRRGQEARLRCSPMKGHSHVYWYRQLPEEGLKFMVYLQKENIIDESGMPKERFSAEFPKEGPSILRIQQVVRGDSAAYFCASSPEAGTTTTNTQYFGPGTRLTVL.

This clone is termed medium-sized (0.01 to 0.1%). The V gene is TRBV7-7, the J gene TRBJ2-7, with a possible D match to TRBD1 (6 bases). Trimming removed 5 bases at V and 0 bases at J, with 8 bases between. The CDR3 is made up of 13 amino acids. Germline assignment: CDR1 SSHAT and CDR2 FNYEAQ (reference sequence). The CDR3: CASSVGASYEQYF. CDR3 DNA sequence: TGTGCCAGCAGCGTGGGGGCCTCCTACGAGCAGTACTTC.

This clone qualifies as medium-sized. CDR3 loop: CASSLGQGMGADTQYF. The CDR3 DNA reads TGTGCCAGCAGCTTGGGACAGGGGATGGGGGCAGATACGCAGTATTTT. This sequence joins TRBV5-5 and TRBJ2-3, with TRBD1 identical over 8 bases. This CDR3 has 16 residues. The V gene's germline CDR1 is SGHKS and CDR2 YYEKEE (reference sequence). The trim removed 0 bases at V and 4 bases at J, leaving 7 bases unmatched.

This clone was counted at least ten times. The V and J genes are TRBV4-2 and TRBJ2-1; weak D call: TRBD2 (5 bases). The CDR3 sequence is 12 residues long. Germline loops: CDR1 LGHNA, CDR2 YNFKEQ. With 1 base removed from V and 12 bases from J, the gap between germline ends came to 10 bases. The CDR3 loop reads CASSQGVAGQFF. CDR3 in DNA: TGTGCCAGCAGCCAAGGGGTGGCGGGGCAGTTCTTC.

This clone was seen many times. The V call is TRBV4-1, the J call TRBJ2-1, with TRBD2 matching over 12 bases. CDR1 is MGHRA, CDR2 YSYEKL, per germline. V shed 2 bases, J shed 9 bases, and the junction held 14 bases outside the gene matches. The CDR3 spans 18 residues. The CDR3 bases are TGCGCCAGCAGCCAAACGCTCCTAGCGGGAGGGAAGGGGGGTGAGCAGTTCTTC. It translates to CASSQTLLAGGKGGEQFF.